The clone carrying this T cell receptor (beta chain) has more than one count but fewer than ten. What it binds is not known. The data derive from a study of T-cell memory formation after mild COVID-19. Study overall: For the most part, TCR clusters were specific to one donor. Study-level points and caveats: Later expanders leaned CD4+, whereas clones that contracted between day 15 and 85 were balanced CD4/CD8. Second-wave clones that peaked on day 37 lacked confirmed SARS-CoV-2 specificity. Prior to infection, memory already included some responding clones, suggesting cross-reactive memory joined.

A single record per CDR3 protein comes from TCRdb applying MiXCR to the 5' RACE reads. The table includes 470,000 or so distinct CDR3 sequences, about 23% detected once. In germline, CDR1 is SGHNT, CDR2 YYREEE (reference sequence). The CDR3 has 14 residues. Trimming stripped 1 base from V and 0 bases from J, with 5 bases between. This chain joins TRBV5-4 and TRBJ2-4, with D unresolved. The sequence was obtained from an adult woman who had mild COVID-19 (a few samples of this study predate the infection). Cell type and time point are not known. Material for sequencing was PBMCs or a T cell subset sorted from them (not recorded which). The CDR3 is CASSLIEAKNIQYF. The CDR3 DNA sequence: TGTGCCAGCAGCTTGATCGAAGCCAAAAACATTCAGTACTTC.